Reported below is one T cell receptor beta chain. The data stem from a study of blood T cell repertoires in COVID-19. Profiled with immunoSEQ multiplex PCR; TCRdb holds only in-frame clones, not every one. This table has roughly 200,000 clones, around 87% appearing once. This clonotype originated in a man aged 35-49 years with active or convalescent COVID-19. Sequencing was carried out using peripheral blood.

In DNA form, the CDR3 reads TGTGCCAGCAGCGCGGGGACAGGGCCATGGGATACGCAGTATTTT. The encoded protein is CASSAGTGPWDTQYF. The chain recombines TRBV14 with TRBJ2-3; 9 positions agree with TRBD1. CDR1 is SGHDN and CDR2 is FVKESK in the germline V gene. Trimming cost V 5 bases and J 6 bases; bases outside gene matches: 9. The CDR3 is made up of 15 amino acids.